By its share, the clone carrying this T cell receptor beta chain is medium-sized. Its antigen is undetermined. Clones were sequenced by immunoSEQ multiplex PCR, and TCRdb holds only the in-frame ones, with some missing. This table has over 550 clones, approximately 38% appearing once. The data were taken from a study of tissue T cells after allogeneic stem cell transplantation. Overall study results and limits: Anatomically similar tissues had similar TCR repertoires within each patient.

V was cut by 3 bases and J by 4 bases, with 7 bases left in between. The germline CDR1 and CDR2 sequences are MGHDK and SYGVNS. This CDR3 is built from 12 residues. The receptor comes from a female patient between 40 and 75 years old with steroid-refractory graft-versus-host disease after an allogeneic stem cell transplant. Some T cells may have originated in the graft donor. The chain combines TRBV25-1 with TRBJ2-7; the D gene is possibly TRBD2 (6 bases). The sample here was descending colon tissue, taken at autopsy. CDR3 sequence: CASSDRGYEQYF. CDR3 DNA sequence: TGTGCCAGCAGTGACCGGGGGTACGAGCAGTACTTC.